The T cell receptor beta chain under discussion was sequenced for a study of somatic mutations in cytotoxic T cells in rheumatoid arthritis. Study-level information: Certain T-cell populations stained with V beta antibodies were FACS-sorted to nearly 100% purity, and V beta1+ cells were TCRB-sequenced.

The method was immunoSEQ multiplex PCR; TCRdb's version includes in-frame clones alone and lacks a portion of them. The profile covers more than 15,000 clones, with more than 65% appearing a single time and approximately 9.1% taken by the ten largest. Germline lookup yields CDR1 SGHTS and CDR2 YDEGEE. There are 14 residues in the CDR3. The junction had 2 bases not matched to a gene; V was cut back by 0 bases and J by 6 bases. The clonotype originates from an adult with rheumatoid arthritis. This rearrangement joins TRBV5-8 to TRBJ2-1, with 8 positions matching TRBD1. Source material: CD8+ T cells sorted from blood. CDR3 nucleotide sequence: TGTGCCAGCAGCTTGGGACAGGGGTCCAATGAGCAGTTCTTC. This encodes CASSLGQGSNEQFF.